The sequence of this TCR beta chain was determined in a study of blood T cell repertoires in COVID-19. Background on the study: There were acute and convalescent COVID-19 samples, and they came from the United States, Italy and Spain. Sources were T cells, B-cell-depleted T cells, or PBMCs; the material itself was cDNA or gDNA.

Original data processing: Counts of nucleated cells, estimated from reference gene primer amplification, were obtained. TCRdb's copy holds only in-frame clones and misses some; the assay was immunoSEQ multiplex PCR. From that table come the V and J calls and clone size; the DNA was used to work out D and trimming. This table holds about 200,000 clones, 85% found once. The sample was peripheral blood. This sequence was found in a woman older than 75 with acute or convalescent COVID-19.

The CDR3 spells CASTRTGGNQPQHF. CDR3 nucleotides: TGTGCCAGTACCAGGACAGGGGGCAATCAGCCCCAGCATTTT. The chain recombines TRBV19 with TRBJ1-5; 9 bases fit TRBD1. This CDR3 is built from 14 residues. The V gene's germline CDR1 is LNHDA and CDR2 SQIVND (reference sequence). V was pared by 7 bases and J by 2 bases, with 3 bases of the junction left unmatched.